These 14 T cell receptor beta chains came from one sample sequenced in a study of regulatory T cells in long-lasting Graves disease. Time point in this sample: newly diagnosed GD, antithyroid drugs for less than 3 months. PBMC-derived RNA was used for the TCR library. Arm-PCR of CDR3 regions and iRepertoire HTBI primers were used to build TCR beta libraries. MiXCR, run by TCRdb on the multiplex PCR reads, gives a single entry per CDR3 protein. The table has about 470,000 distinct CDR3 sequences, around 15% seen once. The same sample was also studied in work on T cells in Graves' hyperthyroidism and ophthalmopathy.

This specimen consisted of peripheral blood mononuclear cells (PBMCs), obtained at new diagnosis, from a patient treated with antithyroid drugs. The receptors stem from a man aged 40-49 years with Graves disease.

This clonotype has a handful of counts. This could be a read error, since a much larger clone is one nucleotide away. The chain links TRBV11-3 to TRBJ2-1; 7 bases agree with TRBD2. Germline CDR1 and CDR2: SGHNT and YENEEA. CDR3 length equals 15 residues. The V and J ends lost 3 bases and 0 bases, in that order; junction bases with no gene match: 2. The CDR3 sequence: CASSFPGGSYNEQFF. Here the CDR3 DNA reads TGTGCCAGCAGCTTCCCGGGGGGCTCCTACAATGAGCAGTTCTTC.

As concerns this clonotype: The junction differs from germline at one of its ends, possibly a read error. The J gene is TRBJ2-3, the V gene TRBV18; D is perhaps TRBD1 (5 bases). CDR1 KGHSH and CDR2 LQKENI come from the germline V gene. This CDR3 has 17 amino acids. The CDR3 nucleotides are TGTGCCAGCTCACCCCTAGGCGACAGAAACTCACAACCACTACGGTACTTC. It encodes CASSPLGDRNSQPLRYF.

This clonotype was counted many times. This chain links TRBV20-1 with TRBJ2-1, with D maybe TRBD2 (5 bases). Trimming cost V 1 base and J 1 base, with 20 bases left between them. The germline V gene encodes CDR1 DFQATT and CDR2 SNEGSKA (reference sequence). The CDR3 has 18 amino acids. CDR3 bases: TGCAGTGCTAGAGGTTTGTACGAGGGTCTTCGGTCCTACAATGAGCAGTTCTTC. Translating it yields CSARGLYEGLRSYNEQFF.

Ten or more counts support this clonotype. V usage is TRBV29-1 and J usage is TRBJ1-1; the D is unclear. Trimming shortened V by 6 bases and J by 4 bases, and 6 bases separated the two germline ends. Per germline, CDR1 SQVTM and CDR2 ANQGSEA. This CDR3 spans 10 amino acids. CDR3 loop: CSVQSTEAFF. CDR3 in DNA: TGCAGCGTCCAGAGCACTGAAGCTTTCTTT.

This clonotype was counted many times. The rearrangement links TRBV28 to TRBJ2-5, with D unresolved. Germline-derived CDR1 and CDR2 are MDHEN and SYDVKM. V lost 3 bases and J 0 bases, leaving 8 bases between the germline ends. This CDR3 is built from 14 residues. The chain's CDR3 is CASSFDGYQETQYF. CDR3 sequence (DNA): TGTGCCAGCAGTTTCGACGGGTACCAAGAGACCCAGTACTTC.

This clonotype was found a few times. CDR3 DNA sequence: TGTGCCAGCAGCTCCCGTAGCGGGAGTTTCTCCTACAATGAGCAGTTCTTC. It translates to CASSSRSGSFSYNEQFF. V gene TRBV7-9 combines with J gene TRBJ2-1; TRBD2 agrees at 9 bases. Germline CDR1 is SEHNR and CDR2 is FQNEAQ (reference sequence). This CDR3 is built from 17 residues. Germline trimming cut 4 bases from V and 0 bases from J; bases unmatched to any gene: 7. Filled out from reference TRBV7-9 and TRBJ2-1, the complete variable domain reads DTGVSQNPRHKITKRGQNVTFRCDPISEHNRLYWYRQTLGQGPEFLTYFQNEAQLEKSRLLSDRFSAERPKGSFSTLEIQRTEQGDSAMYLCASSSRSGSFSYNEQFFGPGTRLTVL.

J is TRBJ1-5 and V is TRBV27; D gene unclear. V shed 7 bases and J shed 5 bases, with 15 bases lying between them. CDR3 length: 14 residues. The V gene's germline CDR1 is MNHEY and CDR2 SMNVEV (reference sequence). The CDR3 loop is CASTEYSGHQPQHF. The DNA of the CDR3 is TGTGCCAGCACTGAATACTCGGGTCATCAGCCCCAGCATTTT.

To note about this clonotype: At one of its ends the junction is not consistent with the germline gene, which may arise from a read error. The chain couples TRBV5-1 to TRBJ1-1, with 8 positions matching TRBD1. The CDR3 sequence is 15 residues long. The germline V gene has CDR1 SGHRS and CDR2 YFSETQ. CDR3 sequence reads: CASSVGDRPVSEAFF. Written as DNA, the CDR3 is TGTGCCAGCAGCGTAGGGGACAGGCCGGTTAGTGAAGCTTTCTTT. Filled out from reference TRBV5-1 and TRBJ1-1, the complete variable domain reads KAGVTQTPRYLIKTRGQQVTLSCSPISGHRSVSWYQQTPGQGLQFLFEYFSETQRNKGNFPGRFSGRQFSNSRSEMNVSTLELGDSALYLCASSVGDRPVSEAFFGQGTRLTVV.

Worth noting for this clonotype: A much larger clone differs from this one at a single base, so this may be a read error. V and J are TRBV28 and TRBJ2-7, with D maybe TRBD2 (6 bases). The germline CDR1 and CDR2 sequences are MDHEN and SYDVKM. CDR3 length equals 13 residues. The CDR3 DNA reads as TGTGCCTGCAGTTTAAGTGTGGGAGGCGAGCAGTACTTC. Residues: CACSLSVGGEQYF.

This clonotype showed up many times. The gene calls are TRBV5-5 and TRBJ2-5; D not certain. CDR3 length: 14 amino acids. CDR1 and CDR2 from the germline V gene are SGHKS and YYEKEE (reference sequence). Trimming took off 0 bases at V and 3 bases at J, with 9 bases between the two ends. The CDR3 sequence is CASSLDRIEETQYF. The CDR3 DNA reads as TGTGCCAGCAGCTTGGACCGAATCGAAGAGACCCAGTACTTC.

CDR3 sequence: CATSDLTGENGELFF. CDR3 in DNA: TGTGCCACCAGTGATTTAACAGGGGAGAACGGGGAGCTGTTTTTT. V is TRBV24-1 and J is TRBJ2-2, with 7 bases identical to TRBD1. The germline V gene has CDR1 KGHDR and CDR2 SFDVKD. The CDR3 runs to 15 residues. Trimming at V came to 1 base and at J to 7 bases, leaving 5 bases not matched to a gene.

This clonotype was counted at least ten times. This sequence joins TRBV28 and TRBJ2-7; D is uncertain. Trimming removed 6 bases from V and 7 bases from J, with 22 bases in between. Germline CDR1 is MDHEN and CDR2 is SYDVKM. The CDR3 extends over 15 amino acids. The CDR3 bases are TGTGCCAGCAGGGGCGGTGGTCAGAGCCCCTTTGAGCAGTACTTC. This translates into CASRGGGQSPFEQYF.

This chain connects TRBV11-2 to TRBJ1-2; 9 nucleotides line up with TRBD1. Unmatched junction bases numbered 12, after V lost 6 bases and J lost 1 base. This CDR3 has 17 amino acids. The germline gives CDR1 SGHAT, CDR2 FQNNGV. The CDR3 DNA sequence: TGTGCCAGCAGTTCAACCCCCCGGGACAGGGATAACTATGGCTACACCTTC. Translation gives CASSSTPRDRDNYGYTF. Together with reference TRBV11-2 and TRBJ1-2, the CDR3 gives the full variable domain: EAGVAQSPRYKIIEKRQSVAFWCNPISGHATLYWYQQILGQGPKLLIQFQNNGVVDDSQLPKDRFSAERLKGVDSTLKIQPAKLEDSAVYLCASSSTPRDRDNYGYTFGSGTRLTVV.

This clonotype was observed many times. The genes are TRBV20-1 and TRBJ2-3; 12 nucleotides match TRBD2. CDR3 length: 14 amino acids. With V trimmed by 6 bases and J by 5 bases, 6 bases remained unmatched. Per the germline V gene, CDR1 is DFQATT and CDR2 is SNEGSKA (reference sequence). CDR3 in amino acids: CSAATGLAGDTQYF. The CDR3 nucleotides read TGCAGTGCAGCGACGGGACTAGCGGGAGATACGCAGTATTTT.